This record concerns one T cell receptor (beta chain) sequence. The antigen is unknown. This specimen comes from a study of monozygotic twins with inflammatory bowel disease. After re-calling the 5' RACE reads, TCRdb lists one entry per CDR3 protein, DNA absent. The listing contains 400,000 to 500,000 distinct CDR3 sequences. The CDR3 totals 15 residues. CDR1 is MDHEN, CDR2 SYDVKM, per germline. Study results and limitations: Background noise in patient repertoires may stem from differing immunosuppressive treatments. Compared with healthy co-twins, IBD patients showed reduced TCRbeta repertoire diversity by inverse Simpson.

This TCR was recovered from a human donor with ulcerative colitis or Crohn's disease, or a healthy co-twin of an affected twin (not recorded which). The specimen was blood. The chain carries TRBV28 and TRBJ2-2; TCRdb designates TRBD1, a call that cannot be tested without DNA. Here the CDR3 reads CASSQQGANTGELFF. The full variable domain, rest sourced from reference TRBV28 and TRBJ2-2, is DVKVTQSSRYLVKRTGEKVFLECVQDMDHENMFWYRQDPGLGLRLIYFSYDVKMKEKGDIPEGYSVSREKKERFSLILESASTNQTSMYLCASSQQGANTGELFFGEGSRLTVL.